These 23 T cell receptor beta chains originate from one sample sequenced in a study of cytomegalovirus exposure and HLA in healthy donors. The PCR had 60 Vbeta and 13 Jbeta primers. Profiled with immunoSEQ multiplex PCR; TCRdb holds only in-frame clones, not every one. The sample lists approximately 160,000 clones; about three quarters were seen once. The specimen sequenced was PBMCs. The receptor set was obtained from a female donor in good health and CMV-seronegative.

The V call is TRBV2, the J call TRBJ1-1, with a weak D call TRBD1 (6 bases). The length of the CDR3 is 15 residues. CDR1 is SNHLY and CDR2 is FYNNEI in the germline V gene. Trimming shortened V by 7 bases and J by 1 base, and 16 bases separated the two germline ends. Here the CDR3 reads CASTIREGENTEAFF. CDR3 DNA: TGTGCCAGCACCATTCGGGAGGGGGAGAACACTGAAGCTTTCTTT.

The rearrangement links TRBV28 to TRBJ2-3; TRBD2 aligns across 10 bases. Germline lookup yields CDR1 MDHEN and CDR2 SYDVKM. J lost 0 bases, V lost 2 bases, and 14 bases had no gene match. The CDR3 totals 20 residues. CDR3 sequence reads: CASSLPEGGLAFRSTDTQYF. For the CDR3, the DNA is TGTGCCAGCAGTTTACCGGAGGGGGGACTAGCGTTCCGTAGCACAGATACGCAGTATTTT.

This clone was found once. The genes are TRBV10-3 and TRBJ2-5, with 8 bases aligning to TRBD1. With 2 bases clipped from V and 5 bases from J, the junction kept 10 bases outside the gene matches. CDR1 and CDR2 from the germline V gene are ENHRY and SYGVKD. The CDR3 runs to 16 residues. CDR3 amino acids: CAISEVTGGSRETQYF. CDR3 bases: TGTGCCATCAGTGAGGTAACAGGGGGATCCAGGGAGACCCAGTACTTC.

V is TRBV7-8 and J is TRBJ2-3; D remains unclear. Trimming shortened V by 4 bases and J by 5 bases, and 4 bases separated the two germline ends. The CDR3 length is 11 residues. Germline CDR1 reads SGHVS; CDR2 reads FQNEAQ. CDR3 DNA sequence: TGTGCCAGCAGCTCCTTAGATACGCAGTATTTT. This sequence encodes CASSSLDTQYF.

V gene TRBV5-5 combines with J gene TRBJ2-6; D call uncertain. Germline V gives CDR1 SGHKS, CDR2 YYEKEE (reference sequence). This CDR3 is 18 amino acids long. Trimming cost V 4 bases and J 3 bases, with 20 bases left between them. CDR3 nucleotides: TGTGCCAGCAGCCCGGTTTTATTCAGACAAAATGGGGCCAACGTCCTGACTTTC. Translating it yields CASSPVLFRQNGANVLTF.

The chain uses TRBV7-9 and TRBJ2-7, with 8 bases lining up with TRBD2. Germline trimming cut 6 bases from V and 2 bases from J; bases unmatched to any gene: 9. The CDR3 spans 15 residues. CDR1 and CDR2 (germline): SEHNR, FQNEAQ (reference sequence). CDR3 nucleotide sequence: TGTGCCAGCAGTCGGGGGGGGACCTCGACCTACGAGCAGTACTTC. It is translated as CASSRGGTSTYEQYF.

V is TRBV10-3 and J is TRBJ2-7; TRBD1 might be the D (6 bases). The V and J ends lost 11 bases and 1 base respectively, with 18 bases between them. The CDR3 contains 14 residues. The germline V gene has CDR1 ENHRY and CDR2 SYGVKD. CDR3 protein: CAASTGTSSYEQYF. The CDR3 DNA is TGTGCCGCATCTACCGGGACATCGTCCTACGAGCAGTACTTC.

The chain has TRBV7-9 and TRBJ2-5, with 10 positions matching TRBD2. There are 16 residues in the CDR3. J gave up 2 bases and V 5 bases, and 8 bases lay outside the gene matches. From germline, CDR1 is SEHNR and CDR2 FQNEAQ (reference sequence). The CDR3 DNA sequence: TGTGCCAGCAGCCCAAAGGGACTAGCGATACAAGAGACCCAGTACTTC. This codes for CASSPKGLAIQETQYF.

The rearrangement links TRBV4-2 to TRBJ2-2, with TRBD2 matching 8 bases. V lost 1 base to trimming and J lost 1 base; unmatched junction nucleotides: 5. The CDR3 extends over 17 amino acids. Germline V gene data show CDR1 as LGHNA and CDR2 as YNFKEQ. The CDR3 DNA reads as TGTGCCAGCAGCCAAGTTTATAGCGGGGTGAACACCGGGGAGCTGTTTTTT. Translating it yields CASSQVYSGVNTGELFF.

This chain joins TRBV5-1 and TRBJ1-3, with D tentatively TRBD1 (5 bases). V was trimmed by 4 bases and J by 4 bases, leaving 18 bases between them. CDR3 length equals 16 residues. Germline assignment: CDR1 SGHRS and CDR2 YFSETQ. Written as DNA, the CDR3 is TGCGCCAGCAGCAAAGCGGGACCCGGGGACGGAAACACCATATATTTT. Protein product: CASSKAGPGDGNTIYF.

This chain connects TRBV21-1 to TRBJ2-7; the DNA was not compared with TRBD2, the D call given in the table. TRBV21-1 is labeled a pseudogene. The CDR3 spans 14 residues. CDR3 sequence: CASSNGTSAYEQYF. CDR3 nucleotides: TGTGCCAGCAGCAACGGGACTAGCGCCTACGAGCAGTACTTC.

The V call is TRBV6-1, the J call TRBJ1-6; D possibly corresponds to TRBD1 (5 bases). V was trimmed by 2 bases and J by 10 bases, leaving 15 bases between them. Per germline, CDR1 MNHNS and CDR2 SASEGT. The CDR3 has 15 amino acids. The CDR3: CASSEFVQGGSPLHF. In DNA, the CDR3 is TGTGCCAGCAGTGAATTCGTCCAGGGAGGATCACCCCTCCACTTT.

This clone appeared a few times. This chain connects TRBV19 to TRBJ1-1, with D maybe TRBD1 (6 bases). The CDR3 is 14 amino acids. Trimming removed 5 bases from V and 10 bases from J, with 20 bases in between. Germline CDR1 is LNHDA and CDR2 is SQIVND (reference sequence). The CDR3 here is CASSGGGRGGGAFF. In DNA, the CDR3 is TGTGCCAGTAGTGGGGGGGGGCGCGGTGGGGGAGCTTTCTTT.

V gene TRBV18 combines with J gene TRBJ2-3, with D unclear. In germline, CDR1 is KGHSH, CDR2 LQKENI. Deletions cut 4 bases from V and 2 bases from J, with 7 bases between. The CDR3 runs to 13 residues. The CDR3 DNA reads TGTGCCAGCTCACTACTCTTCACAGATACGCAGTATTTT. It encodes CASSLLFTDTQYF.

The chain recombines TRBV7-6 with TRBJ2-3, with 9 bases that match TRBD2. With V trimmed by 7 bases and J by 0 bases, 14 bases remained unmatched. Germline V gives CDR1 SGHVS, CDR2 FNYEAQ. This CDR3 spans 18 amino acids. CDR3 DNA sequence: TGTGCCAGCACCTGGGCGAAAAGCGGGGGGCTTAGCACAGATACGCAGTATTTT. Its protein is CASTWAKSGGLSTDTQYF.

The gene calls are TRBV28 and TRBJ2-3; unclear D gene. The CDR3 has 15 amino acids. Trimming shortened V by 6 bases and J by 2 bases, and 15 bases separated the two germline ends. Germline V CDR1 and CDR2: MDHEN, SYDVKM. The CDR3 loop reads CASRVSSGTTDTQYF. CDR3 DNA: TGTGCCAGCAGGGTGAGTTCAGGAACCACAGATACGCAGTATTTT.

Here the CDR3 reads CASSESVSGGVGYGYTF. The CDR3 DNA reads TGCGCCAGCAGTGAGTCGGTCTCGGGAGGGGTGGGCTATGGCTACACCTTC. This rearrangement joins TRBV10-1 to TRBJ1-2, with D perhaps TRBD1 (5 bases). In germline, CDR1 is WNHNN, CDR2 SYGVQD (reference sequence). The CDR3 is 17 amino acids. Trimming shortened V by 0 bases and J by 4 bases, and 18 bases separated the two germline ends.

The chain recombines TRBV19 with TRBJ2-3; TRBD1 is a possible D gene (6 bases). The CDR3 consists of 15 residues. V was clipped by 5 bases and J by 7 bases, with 19 bases between them. From germline, CDR1 is LNHDA and CDR2 SQIVND (reference sequence). The CDR3 here is CASSALESGQNTQYF. The CDR3 bases are TGTGCCAGTAGTGCCCTTGAGTCCGGACAGAATACGCAGTATTTT.

Turning to this clone: Compared with germline, one end of the junction differs, possibly owing to a read error. V and J are TRBV2 and TRBJ1-4; D unclear. This CDR3 is built from 12 residues. The germline CDR1 and CDR2 sequences are SNHLY and FYNNEI. The CDR3 nucleotides read TGTGCCAGCAGTCAAGCCAGTCAAAAACTGTTTTTT. This codes for CASSQASQKLFF.

About this clone: Other nucleotide sequences from this sample produce the same CDR3. CDR3 in amino acids: CAWSPQGYEQYF. The DNA of the CDR3 is TGTGCCTGGAGTCCACAGGGTTACGAGCAGTACTTC. The rearrangement links TRBV30 to TRBJ2-7, with a tentative D call TRBD1 (6 bases). Per the germline V gene, CDR1 is GTSNPN and CDR2 is SVGIG (reference sequence). The CDR3 covers 12 residues. The V gene lost 2 bases and the J gene lost 4 bases, with 9 bases spanning the gap.

This chain links TRBV5-6 with TRBJ1-1; possible D gene TRBD1, 5 bases. CDR1 is SGHDT, CDR2 YYEEEE, per germline. Trimming removed 0 bases from V and 7 bases from J, with 10 bases in between. There are 13 residues in the CDR3. CDR3 loop: CASSLGTNDEAFF. Here the CDR3 DNA reads TGTGCCAGCAGCTTGGGGACAAATGATGAAGCTTTCTTT. Using reference TRBV5-6 and TRBJ1-1 for the parts outside the CDR3, the full variable domain is DAGVTQSPTHLIKTRGQQVTLRCSPKSGHDTVSWYQQALGQGPQFIFQYYEEEERQRGNFPDRFSGHQFPNYSSELNVNALLLGDSALYLCASSLGTNDEAFFGQGTRLTVV.

This chain uses TRBV28 with TRBJ1-6, with 7 bases identical to TRBD1. With V trimmed by 5 bases and J by 4 bases, 5 bases remained unmatched. This CDR3 comprises 15 residues. The germline gives CDR1 MDHEN, CDR2 SYDVKM. Here the CDR3 DNA reads TGTGCCAGCAGTGGCCGGGACAGTTATAATTCACCCCTCCACTTT. Translating it yields CASSGRDSYNSPLHF. The full variable domain, rest sourced from reference TRBV28 and TRBJ1-6, is DVKVTQSSRYLVKRTGEKVFLECVQDMDHENMFWYRQDPGLGLRLIYFSYDVKMKEKGDIPEGYSVSREKKERFSLILESASTNQTSMYLCASSGRDSYNSPLHFGNGTRLTVT.

The rearrangement links TRBV20-1 to TRBJ2-5; no reliable D call. In germline, CDR1 is DFQATT, CDR2 SNEGSKA (reference sequence). V lost 3 bases and J lost 5, with 7 bases in between. The CDR3 totals 11 residues. CDR3 region: CSASARETQYF. In nucleotides, the CDR3 is TGCAGTGCTAGCGCTAGGGAGACCCAGTACTTC.